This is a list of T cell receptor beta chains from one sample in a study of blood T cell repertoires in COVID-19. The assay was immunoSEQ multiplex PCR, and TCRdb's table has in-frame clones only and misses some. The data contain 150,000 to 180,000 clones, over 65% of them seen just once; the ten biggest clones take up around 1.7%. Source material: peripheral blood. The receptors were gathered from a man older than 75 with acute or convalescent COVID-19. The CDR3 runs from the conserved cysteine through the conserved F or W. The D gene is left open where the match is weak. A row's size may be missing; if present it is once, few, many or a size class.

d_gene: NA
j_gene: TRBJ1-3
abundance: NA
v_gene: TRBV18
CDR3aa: CASSPYSSGNTIYF
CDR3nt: TGTGCCAGCTCACCATACAGCTCTGGAAACACCATATATTTT

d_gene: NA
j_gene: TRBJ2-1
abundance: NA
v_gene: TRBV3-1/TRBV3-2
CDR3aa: CASSQSQNSYNEQFF
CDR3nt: TGTGCCAGCAGCCAATCCCAGAACTCCTACAATGAGCAGTTCTTC

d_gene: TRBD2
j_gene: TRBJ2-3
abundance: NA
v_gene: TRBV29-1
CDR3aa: CSVYSGGDTQYF
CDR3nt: TGCAGCGTTTACTCGGGGGGGGATACGCAGTATTTT

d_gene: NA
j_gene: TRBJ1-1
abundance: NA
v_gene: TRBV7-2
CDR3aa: CASSWRAGTTEAFF
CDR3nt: TGTGCCAGCAGCTGGAGGGCAGGGACTACTGAAGCTTTCTTT

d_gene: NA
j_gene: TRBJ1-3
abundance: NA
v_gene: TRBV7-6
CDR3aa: CASSWGEGNTIYF
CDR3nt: TGTGCCAGCAGCTGGGGGGAAGGAAACACCATATATTTT

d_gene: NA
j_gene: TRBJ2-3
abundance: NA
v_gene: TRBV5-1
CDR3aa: CASSRQESTDTQYF
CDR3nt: TGCGCCAGCAGCCGACAGGAAAGCACAGATACGCAGTATTTT

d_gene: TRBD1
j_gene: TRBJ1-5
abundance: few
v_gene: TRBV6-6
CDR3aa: CASSPGQGPTSNQPQHF
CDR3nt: TGTGCCAGCAGTCCGGGACAGGGGCCCACCAGCAATCAGCCCCAGCATTTT

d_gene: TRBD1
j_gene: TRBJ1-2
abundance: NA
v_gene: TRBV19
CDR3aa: CASSILTGGGYGYTF
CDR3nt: TGTGCCAGTAGTATTTTAACAGGGGGCGGCTATGGCTACACCTTC

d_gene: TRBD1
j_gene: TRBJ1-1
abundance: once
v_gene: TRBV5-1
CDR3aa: CASGPGQGATEAFF
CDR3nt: TGCGCCAGCGGTCCGGGACAGGGGGCGACTGAAGCTTTCTTT

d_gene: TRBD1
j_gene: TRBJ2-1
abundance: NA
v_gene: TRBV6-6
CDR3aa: CAAVGAGTGTNEQFF
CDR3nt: TGTGCCGCAGTCGGGGCCGGGACAGGGACCAATGAGCAGTTCTTC

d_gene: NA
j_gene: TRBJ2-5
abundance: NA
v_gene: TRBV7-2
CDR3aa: CASSSGGETQYF
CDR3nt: TGTGCCAGCAGCTCCGGAGGGGAGACCCAGTACTTC

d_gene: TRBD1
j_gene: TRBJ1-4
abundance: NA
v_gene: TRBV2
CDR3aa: CASSEAGQLQGKLFF
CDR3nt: TGTGCCAGCAGTGAAGCGGGACAGCTCCAGGGAAAACTGTTTTTT

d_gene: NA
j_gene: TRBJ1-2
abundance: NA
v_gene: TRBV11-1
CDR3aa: CASSLAQSGYTF
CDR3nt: TGTGCCAGCAGCTTAGCCCAGTCTGGCTACACCTTC

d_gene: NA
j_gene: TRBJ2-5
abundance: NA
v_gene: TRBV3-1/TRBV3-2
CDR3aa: CASSQDRGAGETQYF
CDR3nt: TGTGCCAGCAGCCAAGATCGGGGGGCCGGAGAGACCCAGTACTTC

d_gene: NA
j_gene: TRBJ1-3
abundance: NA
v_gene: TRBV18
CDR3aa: CASSEINGNTIYF
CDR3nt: TGTGCCAGCTCAGAGATAAACGGAAACACCATATATTTT

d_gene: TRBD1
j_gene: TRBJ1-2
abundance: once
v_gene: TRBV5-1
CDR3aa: CASSPGQGYGYTF
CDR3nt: TGCGCCAGCAGCCCGGGACAGGGCTATGGCTACACCTTC

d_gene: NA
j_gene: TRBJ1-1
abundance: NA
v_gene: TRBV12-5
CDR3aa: CASGRGELTEAFF
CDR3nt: TGTGCTAGCGGGAGGGGGGAGTTAACTGAAGCTTTCTTT

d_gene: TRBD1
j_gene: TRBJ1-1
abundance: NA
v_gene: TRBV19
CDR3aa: CASRVTGGTEAFF
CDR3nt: TGTGCCAGTAGGGTGACAGGGGGCACTGAAGCTTTCTTT

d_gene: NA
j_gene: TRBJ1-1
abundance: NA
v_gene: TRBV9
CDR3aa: CASSVGVGANTEAFF
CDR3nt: TGTGCCAGCAGCGTAGGGGTGGGAGCGAACACTGAAGCTTTCTTT

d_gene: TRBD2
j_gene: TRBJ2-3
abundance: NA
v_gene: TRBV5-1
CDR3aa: CATRGGEWGDTQYF
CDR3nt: TGCGCCACCCGGGGGGGTGAATGGGGAGATACGCAGTATTTT

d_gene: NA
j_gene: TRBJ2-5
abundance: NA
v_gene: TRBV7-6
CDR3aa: CASSSAQGNQETQYF
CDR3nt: TGTGCCAGCAGCTCCGCCCAGGGGAACCAAGAGACCCAGTACTTC

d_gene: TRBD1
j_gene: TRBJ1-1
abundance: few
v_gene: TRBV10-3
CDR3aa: CAISEGGRSEAFF
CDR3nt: TGTGCCATCAGTGAAGGGGGCCGCTCTGAAGCTTTCTTT

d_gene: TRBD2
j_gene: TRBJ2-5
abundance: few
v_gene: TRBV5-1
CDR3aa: CASSFNGGAIETQYF
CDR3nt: TGCGCCAGCAGCTTTAACGGGGGGGCGATCGAGACCCAGTACTTC

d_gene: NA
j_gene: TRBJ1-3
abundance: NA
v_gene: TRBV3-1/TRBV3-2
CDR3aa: CASSQVSQGVLSGNTIYF
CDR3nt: TGTGCCAGCAGCCAAGTATCACAGGGAGTTCTCTCTGGAAACACCATATATTTT

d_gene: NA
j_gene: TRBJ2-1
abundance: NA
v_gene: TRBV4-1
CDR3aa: CASSPGNEQFF
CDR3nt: TGCGCCAGCAGTCCAGGGAATGAGCAGTTCTTC

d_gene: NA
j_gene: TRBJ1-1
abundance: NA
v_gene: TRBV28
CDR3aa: CASSLGDRTEAFF
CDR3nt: TGTGCCAGCAGTTTAGGAGACAGGACTGAAGCTTTCTTT

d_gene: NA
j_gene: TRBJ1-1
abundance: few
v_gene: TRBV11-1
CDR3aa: CASSSRSGARGTEAFF
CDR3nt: TGTGCCAGCAGCTCTAGGTCAGGGGCTCGGGGAACTGAAGCTTTCTTT

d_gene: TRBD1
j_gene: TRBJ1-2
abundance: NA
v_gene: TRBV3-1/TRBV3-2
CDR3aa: CASSPGTGDYGYTF
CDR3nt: TGTGCCAGCAGCCCTGGGACAGGGGACTATGGCTACACCTTC

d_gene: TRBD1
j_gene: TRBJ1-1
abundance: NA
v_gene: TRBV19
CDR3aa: CASSSRQGGERAAFF
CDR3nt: TGTGCCAGTAGTAGTCGACAGGGCGGGGAGAGAGCAGCTTTCTTT

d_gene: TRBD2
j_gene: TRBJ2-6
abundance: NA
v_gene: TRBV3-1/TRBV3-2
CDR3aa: CASSLGGAGANVLTF
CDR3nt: TGTGCCAGCAGCCTTGGGGGGGCTGGGGCCAACGTCCTGACTTTC

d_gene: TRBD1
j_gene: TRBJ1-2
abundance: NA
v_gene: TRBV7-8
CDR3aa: CASSATGGYGYTF
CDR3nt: TGTGCCAGCAGTGCGACAGGGGGCTATGGCTACACCTTC

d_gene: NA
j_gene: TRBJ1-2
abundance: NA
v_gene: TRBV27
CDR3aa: CASSSRTGNYGYTF
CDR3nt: TGTGCCAGCAGTTCCCGGACTGGAAACTATGGCTACACCTTC

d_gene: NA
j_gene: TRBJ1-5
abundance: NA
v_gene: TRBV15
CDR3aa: CATSRDSGEGQPQHF
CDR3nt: TGTGCCACCAGCAGAGATTCAGGGGAGGGTCAGCCCCAGCATTTT

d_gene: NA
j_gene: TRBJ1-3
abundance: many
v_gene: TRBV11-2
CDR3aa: CASSSWTVSGNTIYF
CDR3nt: TGTGCCAGCAGCTCGTGGACAGTCTCTGGAAACACCATATATTTT

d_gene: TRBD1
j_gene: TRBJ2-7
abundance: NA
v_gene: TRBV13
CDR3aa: CASSQTPGQGLPEQYF
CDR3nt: TGTGCCAGCAGCCAGACCCCGGGACAGGGGTTACCCGAGCAGTACTTC

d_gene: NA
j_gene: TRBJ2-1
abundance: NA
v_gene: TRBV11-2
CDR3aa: CASSSRLIYNEQFF
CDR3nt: TGTGCCAGCAGCTCCCGACTCATTTACAATGAGCAGTTCTTC

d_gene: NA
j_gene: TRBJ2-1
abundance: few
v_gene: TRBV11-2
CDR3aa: CASSLGFWTTNNEQFF
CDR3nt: TGTGCCAGCAGCTTAGGCTTCTGGACTACCAACAATGAGCAGTTCTTC

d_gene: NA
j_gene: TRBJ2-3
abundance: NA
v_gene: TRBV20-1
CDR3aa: CSATLEDTQYF
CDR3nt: TGCAGTGCTACCTTAGAAGATACGCAGTATTTT

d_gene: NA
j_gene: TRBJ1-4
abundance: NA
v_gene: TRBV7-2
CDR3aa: CASSLAGGYNEKKLFF
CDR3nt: TGTGCCAGCAGCTTAGCGGGGGGATATAATGAGAAAAAACTGTTTTTT

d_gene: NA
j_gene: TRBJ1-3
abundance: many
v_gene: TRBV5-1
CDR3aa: CASSSTSGGTGNTIYF
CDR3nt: TGCGCCAGCAGCTCCACCTCGGGGGGGACTGGAAACACCATATATTTT

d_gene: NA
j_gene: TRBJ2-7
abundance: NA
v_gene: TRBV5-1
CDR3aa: CASSPSVGGREQYF
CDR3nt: TGCGCCAGCAGCCCTTCGGTCGGAGGGCGCGAGCAGTACTTC

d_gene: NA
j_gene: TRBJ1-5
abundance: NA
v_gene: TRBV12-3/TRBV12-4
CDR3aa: CASSLSPYQPQHF
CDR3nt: TGTGCCAGCAGTTTAAGCCCCTATCAGCCCCAGCATTTT

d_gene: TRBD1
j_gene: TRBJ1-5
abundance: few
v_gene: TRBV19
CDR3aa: CAGGTGTNQPQHF
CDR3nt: TGTGCCGGTGGGACAGGTACCAATCAGCCCCAGCATTTT

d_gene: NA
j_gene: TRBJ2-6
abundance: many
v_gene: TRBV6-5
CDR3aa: CASSYFSSGANVLTF
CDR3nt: TGTGCCAGCAGTTACTTCAGCTCTGGGGCCAACGTCCTGACTTTC

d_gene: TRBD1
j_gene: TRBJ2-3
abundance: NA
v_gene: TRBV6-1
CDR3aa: CASSEVDRGDTQYF
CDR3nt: TGTGCCAGCAGTGAAGTGGACAGGGGAGATACGCAGTATTTT

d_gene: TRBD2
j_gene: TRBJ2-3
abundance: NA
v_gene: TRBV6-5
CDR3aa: CASRAILAGADTQYF
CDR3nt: TGTGCCAGCAGAGCCATACTAGCGGGAGCAGATACGCAGTATTTT

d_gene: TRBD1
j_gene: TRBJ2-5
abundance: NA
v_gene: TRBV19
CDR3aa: CASSIRDSQETQYF
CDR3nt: TGTGCCAGTAGTATCCGGGACAGCCAAGAGACCCAGTACTTC

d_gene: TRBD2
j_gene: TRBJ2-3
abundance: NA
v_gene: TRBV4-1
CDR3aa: CASSQTATSAPTNTQYF
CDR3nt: TGCGCCAGCAGCCAAACCGCGACTAGCGCTCCGACTAATACGCAGTATTTT

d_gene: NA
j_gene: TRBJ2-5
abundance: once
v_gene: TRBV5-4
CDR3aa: CASSLATGETQYF
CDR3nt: TGTGCCAGCAGCTTGGCAACGGGAGAGACCCAGTACTTC

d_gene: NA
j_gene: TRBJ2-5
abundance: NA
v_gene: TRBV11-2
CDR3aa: CASSTDRRETQYF
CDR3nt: TGTGCCAGCAGCACCGACAGGAGAGAGACCCAGTACTTC

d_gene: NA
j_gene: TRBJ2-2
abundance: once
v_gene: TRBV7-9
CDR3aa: CASSLGDGPRVGELFF
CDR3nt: TGTGCCAGCAGCTTAGGAGACGGGCCGCGGGTCGGGGAGCTGTTTTTT

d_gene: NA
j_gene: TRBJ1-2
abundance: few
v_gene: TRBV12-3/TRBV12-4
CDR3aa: CASSLILQHGYTF
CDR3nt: TGTGCCAGCAGTTTAATTTTACAGCATGGCTACACCTTC

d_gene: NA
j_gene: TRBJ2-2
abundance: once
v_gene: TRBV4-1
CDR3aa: CASSTSPGTGELFF
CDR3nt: TGCGCCAGCAGCACGTCCCCGGGCACCGGGGAGCTGTTTTTT

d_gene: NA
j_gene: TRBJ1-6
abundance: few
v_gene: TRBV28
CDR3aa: CATESREGSPLHF
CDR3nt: TGTGCCACGGAAAGCAGGGAGGGTTCACCCCTCCACTTT

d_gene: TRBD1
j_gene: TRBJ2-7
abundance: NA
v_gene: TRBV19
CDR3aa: CATGTGFEQYF
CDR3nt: TGTGCCACCGGGACAGGGTTCGAGCAGTACTTC

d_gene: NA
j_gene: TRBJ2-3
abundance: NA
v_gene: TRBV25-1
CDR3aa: CASSVTVTDTQYF
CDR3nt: TGTGCCAGCAGTGTGACAGTCACAGATACGCAGTATTTT

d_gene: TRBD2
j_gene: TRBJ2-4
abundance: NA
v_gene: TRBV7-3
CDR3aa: CASSLKSSGGSKNIQYF
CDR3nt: TGTGCCAGCAGCTTAAAAAGTAGCGGGGGGTCCAAAAACATTCAGTACTTC

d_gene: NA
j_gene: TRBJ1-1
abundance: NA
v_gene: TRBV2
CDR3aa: CASREDRNTEAFF
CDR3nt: TGTGCCAGCAGAGAGGACAGGAACACTGAAGCTTTCTTT